This entry lists 7 T cell receptor beta chains sequenced from one sample in a study of cytomegalovirus exposure and HLA in healthy donors. Clones were sequenced by immunoSEQ multiplex PCR, and TCRdb holds only the in-frame ones, with some missing. The profile shows roughly 310,000 clones, around 90% of them singletons. The sample consisted of PBMCs. These receptor sequences come from a man younger than 45 in good health and CMV-seronegative.

This clone was detected only a few times. The chain has TRBV5-1 and TRBJ2-7, with 8 nucleotides matching TRBD1. With 4 bases clipped from V and 6 bases from J, the junction kept 9 bases outside the gene matches. The germline gives CDR1 SGHRS, CDR2 YFSETQ. The CDR3 totals 14 residues. The CDR3: CASSPRTGQGEQYF. For the CDR3, the DNA is TGCGCCAGCAGCCCCCGGACAGGGCAGGGCGAGCAGTACTTC.

This clone was observed once. The rearrangement joins TRBV18 to TRBJ1-3; D perhaps matches TRBD1 (6 bases). Germline assignment: CDR1 KGHSH and CDR2 LQKENI. This CDR3 is built from 13 residues. The germline V and J ends were trimmed by 2 bases and 4 bases, with 6 bases remaining between them. The CDR3 spells CASSPGGGNTIYF. In DNA form, the CDR3 reads TGTGCCAGCTCACCAGGGGGCGGAAACACCATATATTTT.

The V and J genes are TRBV29-1 and TRBJ1-1, with D uncertain. The germline V gene has CDR1 SQVTM and CDR2 ANQGSEA. The germline V and J ends were trimmed by 4 bases and 1 base, with 10 bases remaining between them. The CDR3 totals 13 residues. CDR3 in DNA: TGCAGCGTTGGATCCCCAGGGAACACTGAAGCTTTCTTT. It encodes CSVGSPGNTEAFF.

This clone was recorded once. The chain joins TRBV18 to TRBJ2-5, with no clear D. This CDR3 spans 14 amino acids. With 3 bases removed from V and 9 bases from J, the gap between germline ends came to 17 bases. Germline values: CDR1 KGHSH, CDR2 LQKENI. DNA for the CDR3: TGTGCCAGCTCACCTATGGGCTTAGGTTTGTCCCAGTACTTC. Its translation: CASSPMGLGLSQYF.

A note on this clone: Other DNA sequences from this sample encode an identical CDR3 as well. The chain employs TRBV11-3 and TRBJ2-7, with 8 positions matching TRBD1. This CDR3 comprises 14 residues. J lost 3 bases, V lost 5 bases, and 6 bases had no gene match. Germline lookup yields CDR1 SGHNT and CDR2 YENEEA. The CDR3 nucleotides are TGTGCCAGCAGCCCAGGACAGGGACGCTACGAGCAGTACTTC. Amino acids: CASSPGQGRYEQYF. The full variable domain, completed using reference TRBV11-3 and TRBJ2-7, is EAGVVQSPRYKIIEKKQPVAFWCNPISGHNTLYWYLQNLGQGPELLIRYENEEAVDDSQLPKDRFSAERLKGVDSTLKIQPAELGDSAVYLCASSPGQGRYEQYFGPGTRLTVT.

The V and J genes are TRBV7-9 and TRBJ1-4; TRBD1 might be the D (5 bases). Germline V lookup: CDR1 SEHNR, CDR2 FQNEAQ (reference sequence). Deletions cut 0 bases from V and 7 bases from J, with 18 bases between. The CDR3 sequence is 17 residues long. The CDR3 bases are TGTGCCAGCAGCTTAGCAGGGGCAGACCTTTTTCGTGAAAAACTGTTTTTT. Protein product: CASSLAGADLFREKLFF. Together with reference TRBV7-9 and TRBJ1-4, the CDR3 gives the full variable domain: DTGVSQNPRHKITKRGQNVTFRCDPISEHNRLYWYRQTLGQGPEFLTYFQNEAQLEKSRLLSDRFSAERPKGSFSTLEIQRTEQGDSAMYLCASSLAGADLFREKLFFGSGTQLSVL.

The table lists this clone with a few counts. The chain is built from TRBV6-6 and TRBJ1-1; D remains ambiguous. Germline V lookup: CDR1 MNHNY, CDR2 SVGAGI (reference sequence). The ends were cut back, 0 bases at V and 4 bases at J, with 3 bases in the middle. CDR3 length: 12 amino acids. The CDR3 is CASSYSSTEAFF. As DNA, the CDR3 is TGTGCCAGCAGTTACTCGAGCACTGAAGCTTTCTTT.